A selection of T cell receptor beta chains follows, all from one sample in a study of shared clonotypes between healthy human individuals. The method was immunoSEQ multiplex PCR; TCRdb's version includes in-frame clones alone and lacks a portion of them. The sample contains about 2.1 million clones, over 85% of which appear only once. The source material was naive CD8+ T cells from PBMCs. The receptor set was obtained from a man younger than 30 in good health. Some clones in this sample may be carry-over from other donors' samples. CDR3s include the opening cysteine and the closing phenylalanine or tryptophan. Only part of the rows carry a size: once, few, many, or a class if the clone is expanded.

size,J,V,CDR3
-,TRBJ2-5,TRBV5-5,CASSLDRGETQYF
-,TRBJ1-3,TRBV9,CASSGGEGAGNTIYF
-,TRBJ1-4,TRBV7-9,CASSSSDRVREKLFF
-,TRBJ2-6,TRBV14,CASSQVDDPNSGANVLTF
few,TRBJ1-1,TRBV27,CASRYRVNTEAFF
once,TRBJ2-7,TRBV29-1,CSVEVSSYEQYF
-,TRBJ1-3,TRBV2,CASSYDSGNTIYF
-,TRBJ1-1,TRBV9,CASSAPPPNTEAFF
-,TRBJ2-2,TRBV19,CASSLGAGGTGELFF
-,TRBJ2-2,TRBV21-1,CASSKVTAGDGGELFF
-,TRBJ1-1,TRBV27,CASSGRNTEAFF
-,TRBJ2-1,TRBV18,CASSPPGQSSYNEQFF
-,TRBJ1-1,TRBV29-1,CSVYFPNTEAFF
-,TRBJ2-4,TRBV4-1,CASSQVGRGYTIEGNGKNIQYF
-,TRBJ2-7,TRBV5-1,CASSRGGRPNYEQYF
-,TRBJ2-3,TRBV4-1,CASSQERTSSQDTQYF
few,TRBJ1-1,TRBV7-9,CASSLGQGYTEAFF
-,TRBJ2-1,TRBV18,CASSPIRGTNEQFF
few,TRBJ1-1,TRBV4-1,CASSHPTGGRTEAFF
-,TRBJ2-7,TRBV4-3,CASSQARAGPYEQYF
once,TRBJ2-1,TRBV5-1,CASSPGLAATRGYNEQFF
-,TRBJ2-1,TRBV29-1,CSVEPSGSPSYEQFF
-,TRBJ2-7,TRBV4-3,CASSQQQGHPYEQYF
-,TRBJ1-1,TRBV10-2,CASSPRDSWNTEAFF
-,TRBJ1-1,TRBV11-2,CASSLVLWGENTEAFF
-,TRBJ2-7,TRBV7-6,CASSFGQGSYEQYF
-,TRBJ2-3,TRBV11-2,CASQTGYVRTDTQYF
-,TRBJ2-7,TRBV10-3,CAISLRESSYEQYF
-,TRBJ2-7,TRBV7-9,CASSLGRVGYYEQYF
-,TRBJ2-7,TRBV27,CASSSNRDYLSYEQYF
few,TRBJ1-1,TRBV7-9,CASGGLDTEAFF
-,TRBJ2-3,TRBV27,CASSPRGPRITDTQYF
-,TRBJ1-1,TRBV9,CASSPYLGQLAFF
-,TRBJ2-1,TRBV25-1,CASSEKRGGSDNEQFF
-,TRBJ1-1,TRBV29-1,CSVPEAFF
-,TRBJ2-7,TRBV6-1,CASRGLAGAYEQYF
-,TRBJ1-1,TRBV29-1,CSVEDLEQVEAFF
-,TRBJ1-1,TRBV7-6,CASSLSRGAEAFF
-,TRBJ2-7,TRBV5-6,CASSLRHSSYEQYF
once,TRBJ2-7,TRBV27,CASSPRVAGFYYEQYF
-,TRBJ2-2,TRBV6-5,CASSFGRVSNTGELFF